This entry lists 6 T cell receptor beta chains sequenced from one sample in a study of response to subunit inactivated influenza vaccine. Using its own MiXCR run on the RT-PCR reads, TCRdb lists one record per CDR3 protein. The repertoire holds roughly 500,000 distinct CDR3 sequences, with 16% as singletons. The sequenced sample was CD4+ T cells sorted from PBMCs, obtained 23 months after vaccination. These receptors all come from a man between 50 and 75 years old who received an inactivated influenza vaccine.

The chain employs TRBV30 and TRBJ2-3, with 9 positions matching TRBD1. The CDR3 is 14 residues long. CDR1 is GTSNPN and CDR2 is SVGIG in the germline V gene (reference sequence). J was trimmed by 6 bases and V by 0 bases; bases with no gene match: 4. The CDR3 coding sequence is TGTGCCTGGAGTGTGGGACAGGGATTGGATACGCAGTATTTT. Translated, it gives CAWSVGQGLDTQYF.

This clonotype has only a few counts. This chain joins TRBV27 and TRBJ1-1, with TRBD1 matching over 7 bases. The CDR3 is 12 amino acids. The V and J ends lost 6 bases and 3 bases, in that order; junction bases with no gene match: 1. Germline values: CDR1 MNHEY, CDR2 SMNVEV (reference sequence). The CDR3 nucleotides read TGTGCCAGCAGGGGACAGTACACTGAAGCTTTCTTT. Encoded protein: CASRGQYTEAFF.

In this sample, this clonotype turned up many times. V gene TRBV12-3 or TRBV12-4 combines with J gene TRBJ1-4, with a possible D match to TRBD1 (5 bases). The CDR3 has 15 residues. V was trimmed by 6 bases and J by 10 bases, leaving 21 bases between them. This chain's CDR3 is CASRNQGTVGGKLFF. DNA for the CDR3: TGTGCCAGCAGGAACCAGGGAACGGTGGGTGGAAAACTGTTTTTT.

This chain joins TRBV2 and TRBJ2-7; 7 bases are a match to TRBD1. The trim removed 5 bases at V and 2 bases at J, leaving 9 bases unmatched. This CDR3 contains 15 residues. Germline loops: CDR1 SNHLY, CDR2 FYNNEI. The CDR3 DNA sequence: TGTGCCAGCAGTCGACAAGGACAGGTTGCCTACGAGCAGTACTTC. Protein product: CASSRQGQVAYEQYF.

This sequence joins TRBV12-3 or TRBV12-4 and TRBJ1-5; D call uncertain. Deletions cut 3 bases from V and 5 bases from J, with 17 bases between. CDR3 size: 16 residues. CDR3: CASSFKGMTRHQPQHF. As DNA, the CDR3 is TGTGCCAGCAGTTTCAAGGGAATGACCCGGCATCAGCCCCAGCATTTT.

The rearrangement links TRBV7-2 to TRBJ2-1; the D is unclear. This CDR3 region has 12 residues. V was trimmed by 4 bases and J by 7 bases, leaving 8 bases between them. Germline lookup yields CDR1 SGHTA and CDR2 FQGNSA. The CDR3 is CASSWVANEQFF. The CDR3, as DNA: TGTGCCAGCAGCTGGGTAGCAAATGAGCAGTTCTTC.